The present TCR beta chain was sequenced within a study of early T cells in non-severe SARS-CoV-2 infection. Between the trimmed V and J ends, which lost 3 bases and 1 base, there was a span of 7 bases. This CDR3 region has 14 residues. One entry per CDR3 protein results from TCRdb running MiXCR on the 5' RACE reads. The sample yields fewer than 65,000 distinct CDR3 sequences, 8.5% to 9.5% seen once. Material: whole blood. The J gene is TRBJ2-1, the V gene TRBV12-3 or TRBV12-4; D ambiguous. This clonotype was obtained from an adult who was a healthcare worker with PCR-confirmed SARS-CoV-2 infection or an uninfected control (not recorded which). The CDR3 bases are TGTGCCAGCAGTTTTACCGGTTCCTACAATGAGCAGTTCTTC. This gives the protein CASSFTGSYNEQFF.